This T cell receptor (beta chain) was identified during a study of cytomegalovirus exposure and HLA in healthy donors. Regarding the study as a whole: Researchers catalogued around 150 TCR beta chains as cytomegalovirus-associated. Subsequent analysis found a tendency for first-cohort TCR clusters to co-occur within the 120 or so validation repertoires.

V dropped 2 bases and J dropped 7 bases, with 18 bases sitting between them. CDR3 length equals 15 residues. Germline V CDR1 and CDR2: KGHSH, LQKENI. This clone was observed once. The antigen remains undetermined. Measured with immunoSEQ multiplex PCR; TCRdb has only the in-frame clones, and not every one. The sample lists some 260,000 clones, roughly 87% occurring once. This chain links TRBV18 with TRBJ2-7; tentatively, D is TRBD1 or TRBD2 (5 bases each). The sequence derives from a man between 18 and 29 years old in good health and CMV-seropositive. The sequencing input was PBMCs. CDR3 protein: CASSPGGVRRGEQYF. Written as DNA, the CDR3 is TGTGCCAGCTCACCAGGGGGAGTCCGTCGGGGAGAGCAGTACTTC.